Presented here are 18 T cell receptor beta chains from one specimen sequenced in a study of graft-versus-host responses after intestinal transplantation. The starting material, graft tissue, was processed to release intraepithelial and lamina propria lymphocytes. The repertoire was sequenced with immunoSEQ multiplex PCR; TCRdb's copy has only in-frame clones and lacks some. This table has 3,000 to 4,500 clones, roughly 72% appearing once. Source: ileum tissue, taken about 1,000 days after intestinal transplantation. The receptors derive from a human patient who received an intestinal transplant, so some T cells may come from the graft donor.

The rearrangement links TRBV6-5 to TRBJ1-5; unclear D gene. The CDR3 spans 15 residues. Germline values: CDR1 MNHEY, CDR2 SVGAGI. V gave up 6 bases and J gave up 6 bases, with 18 bases separating them. CDR3 amino acids: CASRDGVTAGQPQHF. The CDR3 DNA sequence: TGTGCCAGCAGGGACGGAGTCACGGCAGGTCAGCCCCAGCATTTT.

The rearrangement joins TRBV6-1 to TRBJ2-4, with 11 bases fitting TRBD2. The CDR3 spans 16 residues. Unmatched junction bases numbered 7, after V lost 4 bases and J lost 5 bases. CDR1 is MNHNS and CDR2 is SASEGT in the germline V gene. The CDR3 nucleotides read TGTGCCAGCAGTGCTACTAGCGGGAGCATAGAAAACATTCAGTACTTC. Its protein is CASSATSGSIENIQYF.

V and J are TRBV6-1 and TRBJ2-1; D uncertain. Trimming removed 7 bases at V and 4 bases at J, with 8 bases between. From germline, CDR1 is MNHNS and CDR2 SASEGT. The CDR3 spans 12 residues. CDR3 sequence (DNA): TGTGCCAGCATGCTGAGTTACAATGAGCAGTTCTTC. Amino acid sequence: CASMLSYNEQFF.

The chain links TRBV6-1 to TRBJ2-7, with 11 bases matching TRBD1. Germline V gives CDR1 MNHNS, CDR2 SASEGT. The V and J ends lost 6 bases and 4 bases, in that order; junction bases with no gene match: 5. The CDR3 is 14 amino acids. The CDR3 sequence is CASSRTGGEYEQYV. The CDR3 DNA reads as TGTGCCAGCAGCCGGACAGGGGGCGAGTACGAGCAGTACGTC.

This clone was recorded a few times. The chain uses TRBV28 and TRBJ2-3, with 12 bases aligning to TRBD2. V lost 7 bases, J lost 4 bases, and 24 bases stayed unmatched. CDR1 and CDR2 (germline): MDHEN, SYDVKM. This CDR3 is built from 21 residues. CDR3 in DNA: TGTGCCAGCACCTTAGGCGTAGGACTAGCGGGGAGGAACGCTCGAGCAGATACGCAGTATTTT. It translates to CASTLGVGLAGRNARADTQYF.

The chain uses TRBV15 and TRBJ2-5; D may correspond to TRBD1 or TRBD2 (6 bases each). Trimming left V 0 bases short and J 5 bases short, with 13 bases between. CDR1 is LNHNV, CDR2 YYDKDF, per germline (reference sequence). The CDR3 extends over 15 amino acids. The CDR3 nucleotides are TGTGCCACCAGCAGAGATAGGGGGGTTCGGGAGACCCAGTACTTC. Translation gives CATSRDRGVRETQYF.

V gene TRBV9 combines with J gene TRBJ1-6, with D maybe TRBD1 (5 bases). CDR3 size: 12 residues. V lost 1 base, J lost 10 bases, and 6 bases lay in between. From germline, CDR1 is SGDLS and CDR2 YYNGEE. This chain's CDR3 is CASSVPGSPLHF. CDR3 nucleotides: TGTGCCAGCAGCGTACCAGGGTCACCCCTCCACTTT.

This clone is classed as large. The rearrangement links TRBV7-9 to TRBJ2-7; TRBD2 aligns across 9 bases. Germline V gene data show CDR1 as SEHNR and CDR2 as FQNEAQ (reference sequence). The CDR3 has 16 amino acids. V lost 5 bases, J lost 6 bases, and 14 bases stayed unmatched. CDR3 in amino acids: CASSRETIAGATEQYF. The CDR3 DNA is TGTGCCAGCAGCAGAGAGACTATAGCGGGAGCGACCGAGCAGTACTTC.

J is TRBJ2-2 and V is TRBV9; D not resolved. Trimming took off 3 bases at V and 3 bases at J, with 6 bases between the two ends. The germline gives CDR1 SGDLS, CDR2 YYNGEE. The length of the CDR3 is 13 residues. CDR3 DNA: TGTGCCAGCAGCGGCCGATACACCGGGGAGCTGTTTTTT. Translation: CASSGRYTGELFF.

The genes are TRBV19 and TRBJ2-5; the match to TRBD1 covers 9 bases. The germline gives CDR1 LNHDA, CDR2 SQIVND (reference sequence). The CDR3 is 15 amino acids. V gave up 5 bases and J gave up 2 bases; unmatched junction bases: 6. CDR3 amino acids: CASSSPGTGQETQYF. CDR3 DNA: TGTGCCAGTAGTTCCCCCGGGACAGGGCAAGAGACCCAGTACTTC.

The chain has TRBV28 and TRBJ2-7; D gene uncertain. The V gene's germline CDR1 is MDHEN and CDR2 SYDVKM. The V end lost 1 base, the J end lost 1 base, and 8 bases lay between the germline ends. The CDR3 spans 14 residues. The CDR3 sequence is CASSLSGSSYEQYF. In DNA form, the CDR3 reads TGTGCCAGCAGTTTATCGGGCAGTTCCTACGAGCAGTACTTC.

This chain uses TRBV5-1 with TRBJ2-5; TRBD1 aligns across 12 bases. With 4 bases clipped from V and 5 bases from J, the junction kept 6 bases outside the gene matches. CDR1 is SGHRS and CDR2 is YFSETQ in the germline V gene. This CDR3 is built from 15 residues. The CDR3 spells CASSPGTGGWETQYF. In DNA, the CDR3 is TGCGCCAGCAGCCCCGGGACAGGGGGCTGGGAGACCCAGTACTTC.

The rearrangement uses TRBV9 and TRBJ2-1; 11 bases line up with TRBD1. V shed 4 bases and J 15 bases; nucleotides not matched to a gene: 12. Germline V gene sequence: CDR1 SGDLS, CDR2 YYNGEE. The CDR3 is 14 residues long. CDR3 bases: TGTGCCAGCAGCCAAACCGGGACAGGGGGTCTTCCGTTCTTC. Translating gives CASSQTGTGGLPFF.

This chain uses TRBV18 with TRBJ1-1, with TRBD1 matching 9 bases. The CDR3 is 17 amino acids. Germline CDR1 is KGHSH and CDR2 is LQKENI. Unmatched junction bases numbered 10, after V lost 5 bases and J lost 0 bases. The CDR3 region has the DNA TGTGCCAGCTCAACAACAGGGGGCGCGGGAATGAACACTGAAGCTTTCTTT. The encoded protein is CASSTTGGAGMNTEAFF.

This clone appeared a single time. V is TRBV14 and J is TRBJ2-6; possible D gene TRBD1, 5 bases. The CDR3 sequence is 16 residues long. Germline assignment: CDR1 SGHDN and CDR2 FVKESK. The V end lost 2 bases, the J end lost 1 base, and 9 bases lay between the germline ends. The CDR3 sequence is CASSQQGLSGANVLTF. The CDR3 DNA sequence: TGTGCCAGCAGCCAACAGGGTTTATCTGGGGCCAACGTCCTGACTTTC.

This chain uses TRBV18 with TRBJ2-2; D gene ambiguous. The CDR3 has 14 amino acids. V gave up 4 bases and J gave up 4 bases, with 10 bases separating them. From germline, CDR1 is KGHSH and CDR2 LQKENI. Here the CDR3 reads CASSRPGRTGELFF. The CDR3 nucleotides are TGTGCCAGCTCACGCCCGGGCCGCACCGGGGAGCTGTTTTTT.

The rearrangement joins TRBV7-2 to TRBJ2-5, with D uncertain. TRBJ2-7 explains the end of the DNA better; the J call may be wrong. Germline CDR1 SGHTA, CDR2 FQGNSA. This CDR3 contains 13 residues. CDR3 DNA: TGTGCCAGCAGCTTACAGGCCTCCTACGAGCAGTACTTC. Translated, it gives CASSLQASYEQYF.

The V and J genes are TRBV11-3 and TRBJ2-2, with a tentative D call TRBD2 (6 bases). With 0 bases removed from V and 4 bases from J, the gap between germline ends came to 9 bases. The CDR3 is 15 residues long. Germline CDR1 is SGHNT and CDR2 is YENEEA. The CDR3 here is CASSLEGGPTGELFF. Written as DNA, the CDR3 is TGTGCCAGCAGCTTAGAAGGAGGGCCCACCGGGGAGCTGTTTTTT.